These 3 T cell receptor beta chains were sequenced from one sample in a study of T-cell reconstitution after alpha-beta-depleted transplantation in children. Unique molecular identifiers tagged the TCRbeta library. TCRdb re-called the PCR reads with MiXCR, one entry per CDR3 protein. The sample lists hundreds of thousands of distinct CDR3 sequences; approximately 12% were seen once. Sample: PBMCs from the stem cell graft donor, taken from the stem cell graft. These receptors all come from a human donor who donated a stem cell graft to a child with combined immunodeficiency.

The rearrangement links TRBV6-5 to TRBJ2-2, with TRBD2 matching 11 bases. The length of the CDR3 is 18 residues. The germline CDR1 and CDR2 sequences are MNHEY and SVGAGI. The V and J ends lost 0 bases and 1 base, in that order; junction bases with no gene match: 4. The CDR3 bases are TGTGCCAGCAGTTACTCCTATCTAGCGGGAGGGAACACCGGGGAGCTGTTTTTT. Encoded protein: CASSYSYLAGGNTGELFF.

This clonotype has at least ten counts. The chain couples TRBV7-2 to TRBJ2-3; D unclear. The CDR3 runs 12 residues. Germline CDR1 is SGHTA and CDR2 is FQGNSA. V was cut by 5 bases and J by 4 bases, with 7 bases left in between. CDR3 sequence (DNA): TGTGCCAGCAGCACTCTGGCAGATACGCAGTATTTT. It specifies CASSTLADTQYF. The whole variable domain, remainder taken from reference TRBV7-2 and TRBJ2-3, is GAGVSQSPSNKVTEKGKDVELRCDPISGHTALYWYRQSLGQGLEFLIYFQGNSAPDKSGLPSDRFSAERTGGSVSTLTIQRTQQEDSAVYLCASSTLADTQYFGPGTRLTVL.

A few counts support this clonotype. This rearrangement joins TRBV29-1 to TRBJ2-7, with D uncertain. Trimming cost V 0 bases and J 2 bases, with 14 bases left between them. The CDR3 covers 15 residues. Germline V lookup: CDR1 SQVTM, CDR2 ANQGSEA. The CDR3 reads CSVEDQGTETYEQYF. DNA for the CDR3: TGCAGCGTTGAAGACCAAGGAACGGAGACCTACGAGCAGTACTTC.